The rows below give T cell receptor beta chains drawn from one sample of a study of blood T cell repertoires in COVID-19. Only in-frame clones appear in the TCRdb table, and some are missing; sequencing was by immunoSEQ multiplex PCR. The data contain about 280,000 clones, 85% of them singletons. Sequencing used PBMCs or T cells enriched from blood (not recorded which). These receptors originate from a woman aged 45-65 years who had recovered from COVID-19. Both conserved end residues are part of each CDR3. Fields, in order: D gene, J gene, CDR3 length, V gene, clone size, CDR3 protein, CDR3 DNA. A D gene is named only where the DNA matches it firmly. The size entry is marked missing in some rows and otherwise reads once, few, many or a size class.

.,TRBJ1-2,15,TRBV10-3,few,CAISESRGNNYGYTF,TGTGCCATCAGTGAGTCGAGGGGGAACAACTATGGCTACACCTTC
.,TRBJ1-1,15,TRBV15,.,CATSRAAGQGIGAFF,TGTGCCACCAGCAGAGCCGCAGGGCAGGGGATCGGAGCTTTCTTT
TRBD1,TRBJ2-6,15,TRBV2,.,CASGTGSSGANVLTF,TGTGCCAGCGGGACAGGGTCTTCTGGGGCCAACGTCCTGACTTTC
TRBD1,TRBJ1-3,15,TRBV18,.,CASSPGTGYGNTIYF,TGTGCCAGCTCACCTGGGACAGGGTACGGAAACACCATATATTTT
.,TRBJ2-7,15,TRBV14,once,CASSQDLGRAYEQYF,TGTGCCAGCAGCCAAGATCTCGGCAGGGCCTACGAGCAGTACTTC
TRBD1,TRBJ2-5,15,TRBV5-1,.,CASSYGAGGAETQYF,TGCGCCAGCAGTTACGGAGCAGGGGGCGCGGAGACCCAGTACTTC
TRBD2,TRBJ2-7,13,TRBV25-1,.,CASGGLAFYEQYF,TGTGCCAGCGGGGGACTAGCGTTCTACGAGCAGTACTTC
.,TRBJ1-3,15,TRBV11-2,.,CASNTHGRTGNTIYF,TGTGCCAGCAACACCCACGGGAGAACTGGAAACACCATATATTTT
TRBD1,TRBJ1-2,15,TRBV6-5,.,CASSYSGQGFYGYTF,TGTGCCAGCAGTTACTCGGGACAGGGGTTCTATGGCTACACCTTC
TRBD1,TRBJ1-5,14,TRBV5-4,.,CASSPGQGVGPQHF,TGTGCCAGCAGCCCCGGACAGGGTGTAGGGCCCCAGCATTTT
TRBD1,TRBJ2-3,13,TRBV19,once,CASSRTGGDTQYF,TGTGCCAGTAGTAGGACAGGGGGCGATACGCAGTATTTT
TRBD1,TRBJ2-7,15,TRBV7-2,.,CASSLERTGSGALYF,TGTGCCAGCAGCTTAGAGCGGACAGGGTCAGGAGCCTTGTACTTC
.,TRBJ2-3,15,TRBV9,.,CASSVGVGPTDTQYF,TGTGCCAGCAGCGTAGGTGTGGGGCCGACAGATACGCAGTATTTT
.,TRBJ1-5,13,TRBV10-1,once,CASSETGNQPQHF,TGCGCCAGCAGTGAGACTGGCAATCAGCCCCAGCATTTT
.,TRBJ2-7,16,TRBV14,.,CASSQELGSYPAGQYF,TGTGCCAGCAGCCAAGAACTCGGGTCTTACCCGGCCGGGCAGTACTTC
.,TRBJ2-3,17,TRBV5-4,.,CASSLSYRTPSTDTQYF,TGTGCCAGCAGCTTATCCTACAGGACCCCTAGCACAGATACGCAGTATTTT
TRBD1,TRBJ2-2,18,TRBV7-6,.,CASSPFHRGNANTGELFF,TGTGCCAGCAGCCCTTTCCACAGGGGAAACGCGAACACCGGGGAGCTGTTTTTT
TRBD1,TRBJ2-7,15,TRBV19,.,CASSILGQGAYEQYF,TGTGCCAGTAGTATCCTCGGACAGGGAGCCTACGAGCAGTACTTC
.,TRBJ2-5,14,TRBV19,.,CASSPQSGPLSQYF,TGTGCCAGTAGTCCTCAAAGCGGACCCCTTTCCCAGTACTTC
.,TRBJ2-7,15,TRBV7-7,.,CASSLRLGATYEQYF,TGTGCCAGCAGCCTCCGACTGGGGGCTACCTACGAGCAGTACTTC
.,TRBJ2-7,14,TRBV21-1,.,CARTKIAGGVEQYF,TGTGCCAGGACGAAGATAGCGGGAGGGGTGGAGCAGTACTTC
TRBD2,TRBJ2-3,19,TRBV28,.,CASSLSPKSGGAETDTQYF,TGTGCCAGCAGTTTATCCCCCAAAAGCGGGGGGGCAGAGACAGATACGCAGTATTTT
.,TRBJ1-4,12,TRBV19,once,CASSIAHEKLFF,TGTGCCAGTAGTATAGCTCATGAAAAACTGTTTTTT
.,TRBJ2-5,14,TRBV5-4,once,CASSFPGGKETQYF,TGTGCCAGCAGCTTTCCAGGGGGGAAAGAGACCCAGTACTTC
TRBD1,TRBJ1-1,17,TRBV28,.,CASSPLGTGGTNTEAFF,TGTGCCAGCAGCCCACTAGGGACAGGGGGCACGAACACTGAAGCTTTCTTT
TRBD1,TRBJ1-6,16,TRBV3-1/TRBV3-2,.,CASSQGRDRLNSPLHF,TGTGCCAGCAGCCAAGGCCGGGACAGGCTCAATTCACCCCTCCACTTT
.,TRBJ2-3,17,TRBV29-1,.,CSVENLPQRQASDTQYF,TGCAGCGTTGAAAATTTACCCCAACGGCAGGCATCAGATACGCAGTATTTT
TRBD1,TRBJ1-2,13,TRBV12-3/TRBV12-4,.,CASRRDRGYGYTF,TGTGCCAGCCGACGGGACAGGGGCTATGGCTACACCTTC
.,TRBJ1-5,18,TRBV5-6,once,CASSLNSGGGTGRQPQHF,TGTGCCAGCAGCTTGAATTCGGGGGGAGGAACAGGGCGGCAGCCCCAGCATTTT
.,TRBJ1-1,17,TRBV11-2,.,CASSGSYRPRMNTEAFF,TGTGCCAGCAGCGGAAGCTACAGGCCCAGGATGAACACTGAAGCTTTCTTT
TRBD1,TRBJ2-2,16,TRBV27,.,CASSLQGVQYTGELFF,TGTGCCAGCAGTTTACAGGGGGTTCAGTACACCGGGGAGCTGTTTTTT
TRBD1,TRBJ2-7,15,TRBV5-1,.,CASSLDRGRSYEQYF,TGCGCCAGCAGCCTCGACAGGGGTAGGTCCTACGAGCAGTACTTC
TRBD2,TRBJ2-2,14,TRBV19,.,CATRLAGNTGELFF,TGTGCCACCAGACTAGCGGGAAACACCGGGGAGCTGTTTTTT
.,TRBJ2-1,13,TRBV19,.,CASKQTGYNEQFF,TGTGCCAGTAAGCAAACGGGTTACAATGAGCAGTTCTTC
.,TRBJ2-7,14,TRBV27,.,CASSWGQGYNEQYF,TGTGCCAGCAGTTGGGGTCAGGGCTATAACGAGCAGTACTTC
TRBD1,TRBJ2-3,15,TRBV6-5,.,CASRTDRGQTDTQYF,TGTGCCAGCAGAACCGACAGGGGGCAAACAGATACGCAGTATTTT
TRBD1,TRBJ1-1,16,TRBV28,once,CASSFPGGLLKTEAFF,TGTGCCAGCAGTTTTCCAGGGGGCTTGCTTAAGACTGAAGCTTTCTTT
.,TRBJ2-7,16,TRBV4-1,.,CASSQDRGTESYEQYF,TGCGCCAGCAGCCAAGACCGCGGGACAGAGAGCTACGAGCAGTACTTC
TRBD2,TRBJ2-3,18,TRBV7-9,.,CASSHGTSGEYRTDTQYF,TGTGCCAGCAGCCACGGGACTAGCGGGGAGTACCGAACAGATACGCAGTATTTT
.,TRBJ1-1,11,TRBV14,.,CASSQGGEAFF,TGTGCCAGCAGCCAAGGGGGAGAGGCTTTCTTT
TRBD1,TRBJ1-1,14,TRBV2,.,CASSEDQGARRAFF,TGTGCCAGCAGTGAAGATCAGGGGGCAAGGAGAGCTTTCTTT
TRBD1,TRBJ1-2,14,TRBV7-2,many,CASSFNRGTGGYTF,TGTGCCAGCAGCTTTAACAGGGGGACGGGTGGCTACACCTTC
.,TRBJ1-6,16,TRBV5-1,.,CASSVGHESAYSPLHF,TGCGCCAGCAGCGTCGGACACGAAAGCGCTTATTCACCCCTCCACTTT
TRBD2,TRBJ2-3,16,TRBV28,.,CASSSPRGVGTDTQYF,TGTGCCAGCAGTTCCCCCCGGGGGGTGGGCACAGATACGCAGTATTTT
.,TRBJ1-1,13,TRBV12-3/TRBV12-4,.,CASRLNRNTEAFF,TGTGCCAGCAGGCTTAACAGGAACACTGAAGCTTTCTTT
TRBD2,TRBJ2-1,16,TRBV11-2,.,CASLYRLGGSYNEQFF,TGTGCCAGCCTCTACCGGTTGGGCGGGAGTTACAATGAGCAGTTCTTC
.,TRBJ2-3,17,TRBV23-1,.,CASSQQKDRKSTDTQYF,TGCGCCAGCAGTCAACAAAAGGACAGAAAGAGCACAGATACGCAGTATTTT
TRBD2,TRBJ2-1,16,TRBV7-2,.,CASSKFRTGGYNEQFF,TGTGCCAGCAGCAAATTCCGGACGGGGGGATACAATGAGCAGTTCTTC
.,TRBJ2-2,15,TRBV29-1,.,CSAKLATTGTGELFF,TGCAGCGCGAAGCTAGCGACAACCGGTACCGGGGAGCTGTTTTTT
.,TRBJ1-3,16,TRBV4-1,once,CASSQDQGLAGNTIYF,TGCGCCAGCAGCCAAGATCAGGGTTTGGCTGGAAACACCATATATTTT
.,TRBJ1-5,15,TRBV19,.,CASSITGYGSQPQHF,TGTGCCAGTAGTATTACAGGATACGGCTCTCAGCCCCAGCATTTT